This T cell receptor (beta chain) was retrieved from a study of technical replicates of blood from four donors. Profiling relied on immunoSEQ multiplex PCR, and the TCRdb table lists in-frame clones only, not all of them. The table has some 77,000 clones, 90% to 95% seen once. Germline loops: CDR1 SGHAT, CDR2 FQNNGV. Trimming shortened V by 3 bases and J by 4 bases, and 6 bases separated the two germline ends. This CDR3 is built from 13 residues. The TCR was taken from a human donor in good health. The gene calls are TRBV11-2 and TRBJ2-2, with unresolved D. The material sequenced was T cells isolated from PBMCs. This CDR3 is CASSFERTGELFF. CDR3 nucleotide sequence: TGTGCCAGCAGCTTTGAGCGCACCGGGGAGCTGTTTTTT.